Below, one T cell receptor beta chain is given with its context. Its antigen is not known. Version v3.0 of the immunoSEQ assay ran at survey level. Here immunoSEQ multiplex PCR was the method, and the copy in TCRdb shows in-frame clones only, minus some. The sample includes 25,000 to 35,000 clones, roughly 95% seen only once; the top ten take 2.4%. Donors needed at least one pre-ART PBMC sample plus at least two post-ART samples. This sample is part of a study of long-term antiretroviral therapy in people with HIV. Study-wide findings and caveats: On ART adherence, viral resistance or therapy changes, no data were available.

The CDR3 is 14 residues long. Germline CDR1 is SEHNR and CDR2 is FQNEAQ (reference sequence). Trimming pared 1 base from V and 4 bases from J, leaving 8 bases between. The clonotype originates from a man younger than 40 with HIV. This sample comprised unsorted PBMCs, obtained 6.5 to 6.9 years after starting antiretroviral therapy. The chain couples TRBV7-9 to TRBJ1-3; no clear D. The CDR3 DNA reads as TGTGCCAGCAGCTTAGTGATGCGAGGAAACACCATATATTTT. This encodes CASSLVMRGNTIYF.